This entry lists 10 T cell receptor beta chains sequenced from one sample in a study of blood T cell repertoires in COVID-19. Clones were sequenced by immunoSEQ multiplex PCR, and TCRdb holds only the in-frame ones, with some missing. The sample shows 80,000 to 90,000 clones, roughly three quarters of them seen only once. The specimen sequenced was peripheral blood. All receptors derive from a man aged 70 or older with acute or convalescent COVID-19.

The V gene is TRBV27, the J gene TRBJ1-1; tentatively, D is TRBD1 (6 bases). Germline CDR1 is MNHEY and CDR2 is SMNVEV (reference sequence). The CDR3 sequence is 14 residues long. V was pared by 7 bases and J by 5 bases, with 17 bases between. Written as DNA, the CDR3 is TGTGCCAGCACCCAGTGGGGGCGGGGGACTGAAGCTTTCTTT. Residues: CASTQWGRGTEAFF.

The CDR3 sequence: CASSQASQETQYF. DNA for the CDR3: TGTGCCAGCAGCCAAGCTAGCCAAGAGACCCAGTACTTC. This chain connects TRBV3-1 (or the pseudogene TRBV3-2) to TRBJ2-5, with D uncertain. V was clipped by 1 base and J by 1 base, with 4 bases between them. The germline V gene has CDR1 LGHDT and CDR2 YNNKEL (reference sequence). CDR3 size: 13 residues.

CDR3 sequence reads: CASSSLRRQGAEGYTF. The CDR3 nucleotides are TGTGCCAGCAGCTCACTACGTCGACAGGGGGCGGAGGGCTACACCTTC. The chain is built from TRBV11-2 and TRBJ1-2; 10 nucleotides match TRBD1. V lost 4 bases to trimming and J lost 8 bases; unmatched junction nucleotides: 13. The CDR3 runs to 16 residues. Germline CDR1 SGHAT, CDR2 FQNNGV.

The chain couples TRBV7-2 to TRBJ2-7, with a tentative D call TRBD1 (5 bases). Germline lookup yields CDR1 SGHTA and CDR2 FQGNSA. V gave up 8 bases and J gave up 1 base, with 15 bases separating them. This CDR3 spans 14 amino acids. CDR3 nucleotide sequence: TGTGCCAGCGAAGTTTATCAGGGATCCTACGAGCAGTACTTC. Protein: CASEVYQGSYEQYF.

In DNA, the CDR3 is TGCGCCAGCAGACAGGGTGGGACCGGGGAGCTGTTTTTT. This encodes CASRQGGTGELFF. The chain uses TRBV10-1 and TRBJ2-2; TRBD1 is a possible D gene (6 bases). Trimming left V 6 bases short and J 5 bases short, with 10 bases between. CDR3 size: 13 residues. Germline V CDR1 and CDR2: WNHNN, SYGVQD (reference sequence).

In this sample, this clone turned up a few times. The chain recombines TRBV10-2 with TRBJ1-4; D uncertain. V was pared by 6 bases and J by 5 bases, with 16 bases between. The V gene's germline CDR1 is WSHSY and CDR2 SAAADI. The CDR3 has 15 amino acids. The CDR3 region is CASRSQTENNEKLFF. CDR3 sequence (DNA): TGCGCCAGCAGATCACAAACAGAAAACAATGAAAAACTGTTTTTT.

The rearrangement links TRBV7-9 to TRBJ1-1; no definite D call. The germline gives CDR1 SEHNR, CDR2 FQNEAQ (reference sequence). The CDR3 sequence is 12 residues long. V dropped 1 base and J dropped 3 bases, with 3 bases sitting between them. The CDR3 region is CASSLVDTEAFF. The DNA of the CDR3 is TGTGCCAGCAGCTTAGTCGACACTGAAGCTTTCTTT.

The chain combines TRBV6-5 with TRBJ2-5; D is possibly TRBD2 (6 bases). This CDR3 contains 15 residues. Germline values: CDR1 MNHEY, CDR2 SVGAGI. Trimming took 0 bases from V and 2 from J, leaving 10 bases between them. CDR3 sequence: CASSYSAGQQETQYF. The CDR3 DNA sequence: TGTGCCAGCAGTTACTCGGCGGGGCAACAAGAGACCCAGTACTTC.

This clone was seen just once. The genes are TRBV28 and TRBJ2-5, with TRBD1 as a possible D gene (5 bases). Germline CDR1 reads MDHEN; CDR2 reads SYDVKM. The CDR3 totals 14 residues. V was cut by 2 bases and J by 1 base, with 8 bases left in between. This CDR3 reads CASSLQGFQETQYF. CDR3 DNA sequence: TGTGCCAGCAGTTTACAGGGCTTCCAAGAGACCCAGTACTTC.

Note on this clone: This CDR3 is also generated by other DNA sequences in the sample. This chain connects TRBV9 to TRBJ1-1; no reliable D call. Per germline, CDR1 SGDLS and CDR2 YYNGEE. The CDR3 totals 14 residues. The V gene lost 0 bases and the J gene lost 0 bases, with 6 bases spanning the gap. The DNA for the CDR3 is TGTGCCAGCAGCGTAGCTTCGGTGAACACTGAAGCTTTCTTT. Residues: CASSVASVNTEAFF.